The present T cell receptor (beta chain) was sequenced within a study of blood T cell repertoires in COVID-19. Study-level background: Acute and convalescent COVID-19 samples came from the United States, Italy and Spain. PBMCs, B-cell-depleted T cells, or T cells were the source of the cDNA or gDNA that made up the material.

In germline, CDR1 is SGHRS, CDR2 YFSETQ. With 7 bases clipped from V and 7 bases from J, the junction kept 3 bases outside the gene matches. This CDR3 spans 13 amino acids. Across roughly 25 US areas, participants ranged in age from about 18 to 90 years. In the source study's methods: The assay estimated nucleated cells by amplifying reference gene primers. Measured with immunoSEQ multiplex PCR; TCRdb has only the in-frame clones, and not every one. V and J calls and clone size are copied from that table; D and trimming were computed from the DNA. The sample comprises around 230,000 clones, approximately 86% of which are singletons, and 10% rests with the top ten.

Sequencing was carried out using PBMCs or T cells enriched from blood (not recorded which). This chain joins TRBV5-1 and TRBJ2-1; 12 bases are shared with TRBD2. The source is a man aged 18 to 29 with acute COVID-19. CDR3 sequence: CASGTSGWNEQFF. The CDR3 nucleotides are TGCGCCAGCGGGACTAGCGGGTGGAATGAGCAGTTCTTC.